Each of the 3 T cell receptor beta chains below was sequenced from the same sample in a study of PD-1 blockade in mismatch repair-deficient tumors. Profiled with immunoSEQ multiplex PCR; TCRdb holds only in-frame clones, not every one. There are over 100,000 clones in the sample; 65% to 80% occur only once, and roughly 4.5% lies in the top ten. The sample consisted of peripheral blood, taken roughly 60 weeks after starting pembrolizumab. These receptor sequences come from an adult with mismatch repair-deficient cancer.

The chain joins TRBV29-1 to TRBJ2-5, with 7 bases aligning to TRBD1. The ends lost 3 bases at V and 2 bases at J; junction bases unmatched: 3. The V gene's germline CDR1 is SQVTM and CDR2 ANQGSEA. This CDR3 is 13 amino acids long. CDR3 sequence reads: CSVDWDSQETQYF. The CDR3, as DNA: TGCAGCGTTGATTGGGACAGTCAAGAGACCCAGTACTTC.

The chain has TRBV5-1 and TRBJ1-1, with D unresolved. Germline V CDR1 and CDR2: SGHRS, YFSETQ. The CDR3 spans 12 residues. Trimming took off 1 base at V and 7 bases at J, with 8 bases between the two ends. DNA for the CDR3: TGCGCCAGCAGCTTGCGGGGTGATGAAGCTTTCTTT. As protein: CASSLRGDEAFF.

This clone has a single count. The chain uses TRBV4-3 and TRBJ2-5, with 8 nucleotides matching TRBD2. Unmatched junction bases numbered 5, after V lost 0 bases and J lost 5 bases. The germline gives CDR1 LGHNA, CDR2 YSLEER. The CDR3 is 15 amino acids. CDR3 bases: TGCGCCAGCAGCCAAGATCCTCCGGGGGGGGAGACCCAGTACTTC. Protein product: CASSQDPPGGETQYF.